This TCR beta chain emerged from a study of neurological immune-mediated disorders (dated by TCRdb to 2018 to 2020). With regard to the full study: Of the approximately 34 multiple sclerosis patients, some 31 had relapsing-remitting MS and 3 had secondary progressive MS. The cohort was made up of about 68 subjects, consisting of 15 or so HAM/TSP patients, about 34 multiple sclerosis patients and around 20 healthy controls. Peripheral blood TCR-beta repertoires from patients with HTLV-I-associated myelopathy (HAM/TSP), patients with multiple sclerosis, and healthy controls were compared in the study using UMI-based sequencing. Alongside PBMC samples, the set of some 98 TCR-beta libraries contained longitudinal samples, technical triplicates, and paired CD4+ and CD8+ T-cell subsets that had been sorted. What the authors observed across the whole study: No clinical or MRI features were associated with the MS cluster, and the authors said that larger cohorts are needed. TCR clonal expansion was greatest in HAM/TSP patients and smallest in MS patients, who ranked below even healthy controls. No identical CDR3 amino acid sequences were shared among expanded clones across subjects, suggesting private TCR-beta repertoires in all groups. Phylogenetic analysis grouped repertoires from 18 of 34 MS patients into a cluster of related CDR3 sequences, suggesting a possible repertoire-level signature.

Libraries from unsorted PBMCs were made from 2 million PBMCs kept in RNAlater at -80 degrees C until RNA extraction. Multiple sclerosis patients were enrolled in a US clinical protocol evaluating disease progression by magnetic resonance imaging. Peripheral blood underwent Ficoll-Hypaque density gradient centrifugation to isolate PBMCs, which were then cryopreserved in liquid nitrogen. This clonotype was seen a single time. What antigen it recognizes has not been identified. Since a much larger clone is just one base distant, this may be a read error. Trimming removed 0 bases from V and 3 bases from J, leaving 10 bases between the germline ends. CDR1 and CDR2, looked up from the germline V gene, are SGHRS and YFSETQ. The CDR3 numbers 14 residues from cysteine through phenylalanine. Only CDR3 DNA is held: 42 bases, read in frame from base 1. cDNA synthesis used template-switch 5'RACE with a primer carrying a 10-nucleotide random unique molecular identifier tagging each TCR transcript. Every sequencing run covered 15-18 subjects and yielded more than 160 million TCR-beta sequences. The RNeasy kit was used to extract total RNA. TCR-beta VDJ regions were amplified with primers for the TCR constant region and the 5'RACE anchor, using the KAPA Real-time Library Amplification kit. A first PCR added sample indexes and Illumina adaptors, and a second PCR then raised library yield. After purification with Ampure beads, the TCR product of roughly 650 bp was size-selected on a 2% E-gel SizeSelection system. Before pooling, library quality was checked on a Bioanalyzer, concentration was measured with Qubit, and libraries were quantified with the Kapa Library Quantification kit. Libraries were sequenced paired-end 2 x 150 bp on an Illumina HiSeq 2500. To increase sequence diversity, roughly 24-31% phiX was spiked into each library pool. The study's own analysis went as follows. The quality-filtered reads were processed with the UMI-based MiGEC pipeline, whose error correction step removed more than 90% of the raw TCR sequences. VDJ genes were aligned to IMGT germline references, and each clonotype was defined by a unique CDR3 amino acid sequence together with V-J genes. Clonal expansion, Shannon diversity and CDR3 relatedness were evaluated with VDJtools (CalcPairwiseDistances, ClusterSamples), while phylogenetic trees were built in CLCbio workbench. A clone was classed as expanded if it had 8 or more unique UMIs, a cutoff based on coefficient-of-variation modelling across technical triplicates. TCRdb itself trimmed the public reads at Q25 with fastp, ran MiXCR and retained productive beta chains. Every CDR3 protein is listed once, alongside the most common genes and DNA of its rows. TCRdb's processing, not the study's, gives the V and J calls here. This sample holds tens of thousands of distinct CDR3 sequences; roughly 2% were observed only once. Together, the top ten hold 2% to 2.5% of the sample.

This sequence originates from a woman between 35 and 50 years old with multiple sclerosis. The chain is assembled from TRBV5-1 and TRBJ2-7; no D segment can be confidently identified. Input material: PBMCs. The sequence in DNA is TGCGCCAGCAGCTTGGTTCCGGAATGCTACGAGCAGTACTTC. Translated, it gives CASSLVPECYEQYF.